Below, one TCR beta chain is given with its context. This sample was taken from a study of shared clonotypes between healthy human individuals. TCRdb keeps only in-frame clones here, not all; method: immunoSEQ multiplex PCR. Of some 580,000 clones detected, more than 95% appear once; the ten largest clones hold roughly 0.05%. This CDR3 is built from 12 residues. V was pared by 4 bases and J by 13 bases, with 16 bases between. Germline values: CDR1 MNHNY, CDR2 SVGAGI (reference sequence). Material for sequencing was naive CD4+ T cells sorted from blood. Stated subset: CD45RA+ positively selected. The rearrangement joins TRBV6-6 to TRBJ1-2, with a tentative D call TRBD1 (6 bases). The origin of this receptor is a woman in her twenties or thirties in good health. The CDR3: CASSWTRGFCTF. The CDR3, as DNA: TGTGCCAGCAGTTGGACCAGGGGTTTCTGCACCTTC.